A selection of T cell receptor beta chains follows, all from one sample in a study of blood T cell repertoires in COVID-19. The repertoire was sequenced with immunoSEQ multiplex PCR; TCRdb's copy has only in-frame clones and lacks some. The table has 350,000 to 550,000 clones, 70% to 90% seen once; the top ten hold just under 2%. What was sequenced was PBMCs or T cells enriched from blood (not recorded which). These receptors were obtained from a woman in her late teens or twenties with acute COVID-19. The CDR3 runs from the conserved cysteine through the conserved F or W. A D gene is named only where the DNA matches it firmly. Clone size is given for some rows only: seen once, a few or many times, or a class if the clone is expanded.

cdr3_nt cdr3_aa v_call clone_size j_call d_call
TGTGCCAGCAGCCGGGACAGGGACCATGAGCAGTTCTTC CASSRDRDHEQFF TRBV6-5 - TRBJ2-1 TRBD1
TGTGCCAGCAGCTCCACAGGGAATCAGCCCCAGCATTTT CASSSTGNQPQHF TRBV7-9 - TRBJ1-5 -
TGTGCCAGTAGTATCTTGTTGAACACTGAAGCTTTCTTT CASSILLNTEAFF TRBV19 - TRBJ1-1 -
TGTGCCAGCAGTGAGGTTCAGGGGGCGATGGGAGGCTACACCTTC CASSEVQGAMGGYTF TRBV2 - TRBJ1-2 TRBD1
TGCGCCAGCAATAAGCGGGGCTCCTACAATGAGCAGTTCTTC CASNKRGSYNEQFF TRBV4-1 - TRBJ2-1 TRBD2
TGTGCTAGTGGTTTCTCCCTAGGGCGGGAGGTCACAGATACGCAGTATTTT CASGFSLGREVTDTQYF TRBV12-5 - TRBJ2-3 TRBD2
TGTGCCTGGACATCGGGGAACGAGCAGTACTTC CAWTSGNEQYF TRBV30 - TRBJ2-7 -
TGCGCCAGCAACCCCGGCAGAACAGGTTATGGCTACACCTTC CASNPGRTGYGYTF TRBV5-1 few TRBJ1-2 -
TGTGCCAGCAGCCAAGATCATGCAGGGATCGCTCCTAGCGAGCAGTACTTC CASSQDHAGIAPSEQYF TRBV4-2 - TRBJ2-7 -
TGCGCCAGCAGCACTAGCCCCGGACAGGGGACACGGGAGCTGTTTTTT CASSTSPGQGTRELFF TRBV4-1 - TRBJ2-2 TRBD1
TGTGCCAGCAGCGTTTCCGGGGACACTGAAGCTTTCTTT CASSVSGDTEAFF TRBV9 - TRBJ1-1 -
TGCAGCGTCGGGCGGGAGGGTCTCCTTCAAGAGACCCAGTACTTC CSVGREGLLQETQYF TRBV29-1 few TRBJ2-5 TRBD2
TGTGCCAGCAGTTTTCACGGACAGGGGGCTGCTGGCTACACCTTC CASSFHGQGAAGYTF TRBV27 - TRBJ1-2 TRBD1
TGTGCCAGCAGCGTAGACGGGGGGCATGAAAATGAGCAGTTCTTC CASSVDGGHENEQFF TRBV9 - TRBJ2-1 -
TGTGCCAGCAGTGAAGCGAGGGGACAGGGTTCGCGGGAGCAGTACTTC CASSEARGQGSREQYF TRBV6-1 once TRBJ2-7 TRBD1
TGTGCCAGCAGCCCCCCGACAGGGCTCTCTGGAAACACCATATATTTT CASSPPTGLSGNTIYF TRBV3-1/TRBV3-2 - TRBJ1-3 TRBD1
TGTGCCTGGAGCGGGACTAGCCTCAATGAGCAGTTCTTC CAWSGTSLNEQFF TRBV30 - TRBJ2-1 TRBD2
TGTGCCAGCAGCCGGGGTCCATCTCGGACTAGCGGTTCAGATACGCAGTATTTT CASSRGPSRTSGSDTQYF TRBV14 once TRBJ2-3 TRBD2
TGCAGTGCTAGTGTCGGGACAGGGGATTCACCCCTCCACTTT CSASVGTGDSPLHF TRBV20-1 - TRBJ1-6 TRBD1
TGTGCCAGCAGCCCAAGGACAGGGATGACTGGCTACACCTTC CASSPRTGMTGYTF TRBV9 - TRBJ1-2 TRBD1
TGTGCCAGCAGCTCCTTTAGCGGGGGGGTTACCAGGCAGCAGTTCTTC CASSSFSGGVTRQQFF TRBV11-2 - TRBJ2-1 TRBD2
TGTGCCAGCAGTTTAGTTCGCTACAATGAGCAGTTCTTC CASSLVRYNEQFF TRBV12-3/TRBV12-4 - TRBJ2-1 -
TGTGCCATCAGTGAGTCGCGGGGCCCCTTTGGCTACACCTTC CAISESRGPFGYTF TRBV10-3 - TRBJ1-2 -
TGTGCCAGTAGACCCCGGGACAGGGCCAATTCACCCCTCCACTTT CASRPRDRANSPLHF TRBV19 - TRBJ1-6 TRBD1
TGCGCCAGCAGCCAAGGTCGGGTCTTCGGGGTGAACACTGAAGCTTTCTTT CASSQGRVFGVNTEAFF TRBV4-1 - TRBJ1-1 -
TGTGCCAGCAGTGTACAGGGTTCTTATGAGCAGTTCTTC CASSVQGSYEQFF TRBV2 - TRBJ2-1 -
TGTGCCAGCAGCCCCCTAGGAGGGAAAGAACTGTTTTTT CASSPLGGKELFF TRBV9 - TRBJ1-4 -
TGTGCCATTAGCGACCAAAACTACGAGCAGTACTTC CAISDQNYEQYF TRBV10-3 once TRBJ2-7 -
TGTGCCAGCAGTGAGGAGGGGTATACTAATGAAAAACTGTTTTTT CASSEEGYTNEKLFF TRBV2 once TRBJ1-4 -
TGTGCCAGCAGGGGGACAGGGTCCTACGAGCAGTACTTC CASRGTGSYEQYF TRBV28 - TRBJ2-7 TRBD1
TGTGCCAGCAGCTCCGGGACAGGGGGTAGTTACGAGCAGTACTTC CASSSGTGGSYEQYF TRBV11-2 - TRBJ2-7 TRBD1
TGTGCTAGTGGTTTGGTACATTCCGACAGGAAAAATTCACCCCTCCACTTT CASGLVHSDRKNSPLHF TRBV12-5 - TRBJ1-6 -
TGTGCCATCAGTGCGGGGACAGGGGTTTCGAATGAAAAACTGTTTTTT CAISAGTGVSNEKLFF TRBV10-3 - TRBJ1-4 TRBD1
TGTGCCAGCAGCGCCATCGGGGAGCTGTTTTTT CASSAIGELFF TRBV9 - TRBJ2-2 -
TGTGCCAGCTCGTCGGGACAGGGAAAACTGTTTTTT CASSSGQGKLFF TRBV18 - TRBJ1-4 TRBD1
TGTGCCTGGACTAGGGACAGGGGCTCTGGAAACACCATATATTTT CAWTRDRGSGNTIYF TRBV30 - TRBJ1-3 TRBD1
TGTGCCATCCATTCCGGGACAGTAACTGGAAACACCATATATTTT CAIHSGTVTGNTIYF TRBV10-3 - TRBJ1-3 TRBD1
TGTGCCAGCAGCAAGACAGGGAACTATGGCTACACCTTC CASSKTGNYGYTF TRBV7-9 - TRBJ1-2 TRBD1
TGTGCCAGCAGAAGCCTGATCAATGAAAAACTGTTTTTT CASRSLINEKLFF TRBV28 few TRBJ1-4 -
TGTGCCAGCAGCTCCCCAGACAGGGGAGCCTACGAGCAGTACTTC CASSSPDRGAYEQYF TRBV7-9 - TRBJ2-7 TRBD1
TGTGCCAGCAGCCAACGGACAGGGAATCAGCCCCAGCATTTT CASSQRTGNQPQHF TRBV3-1/TRBV3-2 once TRBJ1-5 TRBD1
TGTGCCAGCAGTTTGGACTCCAGCTACAATGAGCAGTTCTTC CASSLDSSYNEQFF TRBV6-2/TRBV6-3 - TRBJ2-1 -
TGTGCCACCAGTGATTCTGACAGGGGGACTGGAAACACCATATATTTT CATSDSDRGTGNTIYF TRBV24-1 - TRBJ1-3 TRBD1
TGTGCCATCAGCGCCAGGGACACCACAGATACGCAGTATTTT CAISARDTTDTQYF TRBV10-3 - TRBJ2-3 -
TGTGCCAGCAGTTTTGGGAGTCCCTACGAGCAGTACTTC CASSFGSPYEQYF TRBV12-3/TRBV12-4 - TRBJ2-7 -
TGTGCCAGTAGTATAATGGTCCAGTACAATGAGCAGTTCTTC CASSIMVQYNEQFF TRBV19 - TRBJ2-1 -
TGTGCCAGCAGCTCTTTGCTAGCGGTCACCGGGGAGCTGTTTTTT CASSSLLAVTGELFF TRBV11-2 - TRBJ2-2 TRBD2
TGTGCCAGTAGTATAGCCACCGGGACACTTAATGAAAAACTGTTTTTT CASSIATGTLNEKLFF TRBV19 - TRBJ1-4 -